The 6 T cell receptor beta chains reported below all come from one sample, sequenced in a study of cytomegalovirus exposure and HLA in healthy donors. The PCR had 60 Vbeta and 13 Jbeta primers. Libraries were prepared by immunoSEQ multiplex PCR; TCRdb keeps only in-frame clonotypes and omits some of them. The sample includes about 200,000 clones, 85% seen only once; the top ten take 2% to 2.5%. The sequenced sample consisted of PBMCs. Receptors were obtained from a woman in her forties or fifties in good health and CMV-seronegative.

This sequence joins TRBV7-9 and TRBJ2-2; D possibly corresponds to TRBD2 (5 bases). The germline V and J ends were trimmed by 1 base and 0 bases, with 9 bases remaining between them. The CDR3 extends over 16 amino acids. Germline-derived CDR1 and CDR2 are SEHNR and FQNEAQ (reference sequence). For the CDR3, the DNA is TGTGCCAGCAGCTTAGACGGGAATTCGAACACCGGGGAGCTGTTTTTT. Translated: CASSLDGNSNTGELFF.

The chain couples TRBV5-4 to TRBJ2-1; 7 bases are shared with TRBD1. The CDR3 sequence is 15 residues long. The germline V gene encodes CDR1 SGHNT and CDR2 YYREEE (reference sequence). V gave up 6 bases and J gave up 1 base; unmatched junction bases: 7. The CDR3 protein is CASNPGQSSYNEQFF. CDR3 nucleotides: TGTGCCAGCAACCCGGGACAGAGTTCCTACAATGAGCAGTTCTTC.

In its sample, this clone was seen a few times. The V call is TRBV27, the J call TRBJ1-2; a possible D gene is TRBD1 (6 bases). The CDR3 runs to 14 residues. V was pared by 5 bases and J by 7 bases, with 17 bases between. Germline V lookup: CDR1 MNHEY, CDR2 SMNVEV (reference sequence). DNA of the CDR3: TGTGCCAGCAGTCCAGGGGATTACATAGGTGGCTACACCTTC. Its protein product is CASSPGDYIGGYTF.

V gene TRBV5-1 combines with J gene TRBJ2-7; 16 bases are shared with TRBD2. Trimming took 5 bases from V and 3 from J; bases not matched to a gene: 11. Germline lookup yields CDR1 SGHRS and CDR2 YFSETQ. This CDR3 region has 18 residues. CDR3 loop: CASRAGLAGGPGFYEQYF. The CDR3 bases are TGCGCCAGCAGGGCGGGACTAGCGGGAGGGCCCGGGTTCTACGAGCAGTACTTC. Based on the CDR3 plus reference TRBV5-1 and TRBJ2-7, the full variable domain is KAGVTQTPRYLIKTRGQQVTLSCSPISGHRSVSWYQQTPGQGLQFLFEYFSETQRNKGNFPGRFSGRQFSNSRSEMNVSTLELGDSALYLCASRAGLAGGPGFYEQYFGPGTRLTVT.

The chain recombines TRBV28 with TRBJ1-1, with 8 bases aligning to TRBD1. Germline V gene data show CDR1 as MDHEN and CDR2 as SYDVKM. With V trimmed by 6 bases and J by 5 bases, 8 bases remained unmatched. This CDR3 has 14 amino acids. CDR3 DNA: TGTGCCAGCAGACCTCCAGGGGGCGGGACTGAAGCTTTCTTT. Amino acids: CASRPPGGGTEAFF. The variable domain in full, completed from reference TRBV28 and TRBJ1-1, reads DVKVTQSSRYLVKRTGEKVFLECVQDMDHENMFWYRQDPGLGLRLIYFSYDVKMKEKGDIPEGYSVSREKKERFSLILESASTNQTSMYLCASRPPGGGTEAFFGQGTRLTVV.

This rearrangement joins TRBV28 to TRBJ2-7, with 8 bases aligning to TRBD2. Trimming took 5 bases from V and 12 from J; bases not matched to a gene: 6. Germline values: CDR1 MDHEN, CDR2 SYDVKM. This CDR3 comprises 11 residues. CDR3 in DNA: TGTGCCAGCAGTCCGGGAGGGGCGGGGTACTTC. This sequence encodes CASSPGGAGYF.